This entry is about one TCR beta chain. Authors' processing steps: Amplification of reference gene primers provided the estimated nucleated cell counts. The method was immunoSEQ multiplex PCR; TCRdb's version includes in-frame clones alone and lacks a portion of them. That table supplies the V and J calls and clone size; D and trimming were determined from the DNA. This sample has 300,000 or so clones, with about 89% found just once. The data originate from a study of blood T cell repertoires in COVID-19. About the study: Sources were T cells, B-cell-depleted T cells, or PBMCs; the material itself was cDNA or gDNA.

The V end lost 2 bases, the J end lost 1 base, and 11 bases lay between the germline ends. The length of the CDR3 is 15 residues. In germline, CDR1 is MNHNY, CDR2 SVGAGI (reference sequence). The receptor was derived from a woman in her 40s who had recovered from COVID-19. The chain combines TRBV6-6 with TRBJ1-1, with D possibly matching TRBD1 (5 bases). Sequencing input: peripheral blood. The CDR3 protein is CASSYKGLGNTEAFF. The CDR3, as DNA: TGTGCCAGCAGTTACAAGGGACTAGGGAACACTGAAGCTTTCTTT.